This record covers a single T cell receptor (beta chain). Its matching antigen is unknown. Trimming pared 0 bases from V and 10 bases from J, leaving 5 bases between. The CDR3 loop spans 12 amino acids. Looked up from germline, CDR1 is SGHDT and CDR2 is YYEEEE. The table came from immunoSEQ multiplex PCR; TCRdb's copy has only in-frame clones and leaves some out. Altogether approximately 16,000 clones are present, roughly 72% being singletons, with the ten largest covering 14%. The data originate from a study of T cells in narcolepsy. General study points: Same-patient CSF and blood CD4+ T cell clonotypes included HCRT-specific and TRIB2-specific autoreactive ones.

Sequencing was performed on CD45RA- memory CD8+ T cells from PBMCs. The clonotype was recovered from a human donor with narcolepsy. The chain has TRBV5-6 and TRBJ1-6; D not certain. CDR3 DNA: TGTGCCAGCAGCTTGGGCGTGTCACCCCTCCACTTT. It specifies CASSLGVSPLHF.